These 8 T cell receptor beta chains were all obtained from the same sample, sequenced in a study of T cells expressing NK-cell markers. TCRdb derives one entry per CDR3 protein from the 5' RACE reads, leaving out DNA. Its table lists 350,000 to 450,000 distinct CDR3 sequences. Sequencing was done on a sample of blood T cells: a sorted CD56 or NKG2C T cell subset, CD4+ or CD8+ T cells, or bulk PBMC T cells (not recorded which). The source of these receptors is a man aged 18-75 years in good health.

This chain uses TRBV20-1 with TRBJ2-3; no DNA is available, so the TRBD2 call from TCRdb remains unchecked. The CDR3 totals 14 residues. Looked up from germline, CDR1 is DFQATT and CDR2 is SNEGSKA (reference sequence). CDR3 region: CSAPSGGRVGTQYF.

The chain employs TRBV28 and TRBJ2-5; TCRdb's D call, TRBD1, is unchecked because there is no DNA. Germline V gene sequence: CDR1 MDHEN, CDR2 SYDVKM. CDR3 length: 19 residues. The CDR3 here is CASSRPGQGSSGAGGTQYF. The variable domain in full, completed from reference TRBV28 and TRBJ2-5, reads DVKVTQSSRYLVKRTGEKVFLECVQDMDHENMFWYRQDPGLGLRLIYFSYDVKMKEKGDIPEGYSVSREKKERFSLILESASTNQTSMYLCASSRPGQGSSGAGGTQYFGPGTRLLVL.

CDR3 region: CASSPPTNNSPLHF. The genes are TRBV12-3 or TRBV12-4 and TRBJ1-6. This CDR3 has 14 residues.

The chain joins TRBV9 to TRBJ2-7. The CDR3 consists of 15 residues. In germline, CDR1 is SGDLS, CDR2 YYNGEE. The CDR3 loop reads CASRLVSRIPYEQYF.

The chain employs TRBV19 and TRBJ2-7; TCRdb indicates TRBD2, and absent DNA this call remains unverified. Germline assignment: CDR1 LNHDA and CDR2 SQIVND (reference sequence). This CDR3 comprises 15 residues. The CDR3: CASSTPGLGTYEQYF.

The CDR3: CASSLGSGDVEETQYF. V is TRBV12-3 or TRBV12-4 and J is TRBJ2-5; TCRdb calls TRBD2, which cannot be checked without DNA. CDR3 size: 16 residues.

The V and J genes are TRBV18 and TRBJ2-5; TCRdb picks TRBD2, but there is no DNA to check that call. Germline loops: CDR1 KGHSH, CDR2 LQKENI. This CDR3 is 14 amino acids long. This CDR3 reads CASSQTPISETQYF. The full variable domain, in which reference TRBV18 and TRBJ2-5 provide the parts outside the CDR3, is NAGVMQNPRHLVRRRGQEARLRCSPMKGHSHVYWYRQLPEEGLKFMVYLQKENIIDESGMPKERFSAEFPKEGPSILRIQQVVRGDSAAYFCASSQTPISETQYFGPGTRLLVL.

The V gene is TRBV7-6, the J gene TRBJ2-6. Per the germline V gene, CDR1 is SGHVS and CDR2 is FNYEAQ. CDR3 length equals 17 residues. The chain's CDR3 is CASSGAGPHSGANVLTF. Drawing the rest from reference TRBV7-6 and TRBJ2-6, the complete variable domain is GAGVSQSPRYKVTKRGQDVALRCDPISGHVSLYWYRQALGQGPEFLTYFNYEAQQDKSGLPNDRFSAERPEGSISTLTIQRTEQRDSAMYRCASSGAGPHSGANVLTFGAGSRLTVL.